This entry is about one TCR beta chain. The antigen remains undetermined. The sample comes from a study of T cell responses to AZD1222 COVID-19 vaccine. The study, taken as a whole, reports: Mapped onto spike, vaccine-associated CD4 TCRs spanned it and were dominant at 160-218 and 743-854. The donors showed a predominance of white British ancestry and of females, with possible underestimation of clonal diversity.

TCRdb's table, derived via immunoSEQ multiplex PCR, lists solely in-frame clones and lacks some. The profile shows some 130,000 clones, more than 75% of them singletons. The CDR3 sequence is 11 residues long. The V gene lost 5 bases and the J gene lost 6 bases, with 8 bases spanning the gap. Germline CDR1 reads SGHAT; CDR2 reads FQNNGV. The chain couples TRBV11-2 to TRBJ2-7; D unclear. This sample comprised peripheral blood, obtained 28 days after the second AZD1222 dose. The TCR comes from an adult who received the AZD1222 COVID-19 vaccine. The CDR3 nucleotides read TGTGCCAGCAGCCTACAGAGCGAGCAGTACTTC. The encoded protein is CASSLQSEQYF. The full variable domain, completed using reference TRBV11-2 and TRBJ2-7, is EAGVAQSPRYKIIEKRQSVAFWCNPISGHATLYWYQQILGQGPKLLIQFQNNGVVDDSQLPKDRFSAERLKGVDSTLKIQPAKLEDSAVYLCASSLQSEQYFGPGTRLTVT.